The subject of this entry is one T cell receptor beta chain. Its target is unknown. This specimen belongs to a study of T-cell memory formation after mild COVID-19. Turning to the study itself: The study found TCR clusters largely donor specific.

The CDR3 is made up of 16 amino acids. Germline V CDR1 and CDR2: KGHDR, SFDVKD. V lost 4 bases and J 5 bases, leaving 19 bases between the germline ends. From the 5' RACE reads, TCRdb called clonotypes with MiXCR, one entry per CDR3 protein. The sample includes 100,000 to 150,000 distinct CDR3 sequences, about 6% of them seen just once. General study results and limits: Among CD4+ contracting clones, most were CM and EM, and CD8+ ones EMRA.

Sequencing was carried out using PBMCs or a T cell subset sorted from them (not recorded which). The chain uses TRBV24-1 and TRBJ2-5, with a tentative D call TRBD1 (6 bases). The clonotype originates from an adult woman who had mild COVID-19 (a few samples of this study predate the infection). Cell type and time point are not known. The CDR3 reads CATSDHSAGASETQYF. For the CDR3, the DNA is TGTGCCACCAGTGACCATAGCGCAGGGGCATCTGAGACCCAGTACTTC.